This entry lists 30 T cell receptor beta chains sequenced from one sample in a study of technical replicates of blood from a handful of donors. The assay was immunoSEQ multiplex PCR, and TCRdb's table has in-frame clones only and misses some. The sample yields some 73,000 clones, 90% seen once. Source material: PBMCs. The receptor source for this set is a human donor in good health. Some clones in this sample may be carry-over from other donors' samples.

V and J are TRBV5-1 and TRBJ2-2; the match to TRBD1 covers 8 bases. The germline V gene has CDR1 SGHRS and CDR2 YFSETQ. The junction had 9 bases not matched to a gene; V was cut back by 3 bases and J by 8 bases. CDR3 length: 15 residues. CDR3 nucleotide sequence: TGCGCCAGCAGCTGGTGGACAGGGACAACGGGGGAGCTGTTTTTT. This translates into CASSWWTGTTGELFF.

J is TRBJ2-3 and V is TRBV5-8; 11 nucleotides align to TRBD2. Per germline, CDR1 SGHTS and CDR2 YDEGEE. J lost 3 bases, V lost 0 bases, and 6 bases had no gene match. CDR3 length equals 17 residues. In DNA form, the CDR3 reads TGTGCCAGCAGCTTGGTTCGGCTAGCGGGAGGTACAGATACGCAGTATTTT. Translation: CASSLVRLAGGTDTQYF.

The chain has TRBV6-4 and TRBJ2-3; weak D call: TRBD2 (5 bases). V lost 5 bases and J lost 0, with 12 bases in between. The germline V gene encodes CDR1 MRHNA and CDR2 SNTAGT. The CDR3 consists of 15 residues. In nucleotides, the CDR3 is TGTGCCAGCAGTCGAAGCGGAACTAGCACAGATACGCAGTATTTT. Amino acids: CASSRSGTSTDTQYF.

The genes are TRBV7-3 and TRBJ1-2; D is unresolved. This CDR3 has 14 residues. The germline CDR1 and CDR2 sequences are SGHTA and FQGTGA. The V gene lost 4 bases and the J gene lost 0 bases, with 9 bases spanning the gap. DNA for the CDR3: TGTGCCAGCAGCTCCCTCCCCCCTAACTATGGCTACACCTTC. This sequence encodes CASSSLPPNYGYTF.

The rearrangement uses TRBV4-1 and TRBJ1-5; 8 bases fit TRBD1. The CDR3 covers 21 residues. The ends lost 3 bases at V and 2 bases at J; junction bases unmatched: 21. Per germline, CDR1 MGHRA and CDR2 YSYEKL. CDR3 nucleotides: TGCGCCAGCAGCCAGCGATTTGCCGGGACAGGAGAAGTTACGGGCAATCAGCCCCAGCATTTT. Its translation: CASSQRFAGTGEVTGNQPQHF.

A single count supports this clone. V usage is TRBV7-2 and J usage is TRBJ2-2; D remains unclear. CDR1 is SGHTA and CDR2 is FQGNSA in the germline V gene. The CDR3 extends over 18 amino acids. V was cut by 4 bases and J by 4 bases, with 22 bases left in between. CDR3 amino acids: CASSSQLIDNHPTGELFF. The CDR3 bases are TGTGCCAGCAGCTCCCAATTGATAGACAACCACCCCACCGGGGAGCTGTTTTTT.

Comments on this clone: A junction boundary mismatches the germline segment, possibly from a read error. V gene TRBV13 combines with J gene TRBJ2-7; D is undetermined. This CDR3 spans 13 amino acids. Germline lookup yields CDR1 PRHDT and CDR2 FYEKMQ (reference sequence). CDR3 sequence (DNA): TGTGCCAGCAGCCTAGGGTATGCCTACGAGCAGTACTTC. Translation gives CASSLGYAYEQYF.

The rearrangement joins TRBV4-3 to TRBJ2-5, with 7 bases lining up with TRBD1. The germline CDR1 and CDR2 sequences are LGHNA and YSLEER. The CDR3 loop spans 14 amino acids. The V segment lost 4 bases and the J segment 9 bases; nucleotides outside the gene matches: 11. The CDR3, as DNA: TGCGCCAGCAGCCCGGGGACAGTTGTCGCGGCCCAGTACTTC. Translating it yields CASSPGTVVAAQYF.

V is TRBV5-5 and J is TRBJ1-5; no reliable D call. The CDR3 consists of 14 residues. Germline V gene sequence: CDR1 SGHKS, CDR2 YYEKEE (reference sequence). The ends were cut back, 4 bases at V and 1 base at J, with 9 bases in the middle. The CDR3 sequence is CASSQGDSNQPQHF. The CDR3 DNA reads TGTGCCAGCAGCCAAGGAGACAGCAATCAGCCCCAGCATTTT. Together with reference TRBV5-5 and TRBJ1-5, the CDR3 gives the full variable domain: DAGVTQSPTHLIKTRGQQVTLRCSPISGHKSVSWYQQVLGQGPQFIFQYYEKEERGRGNFPDRFSARQFPNYSSELNVNALLLGDSALYLCASSQGDSNQPQHFGDGTRLSIL.

The rearrangement links TRBV7-2 to TRBJ2-7; D may be TRBD1 (6 bases). The CDR3 runs to 14 residues. The V end lost 4 bases, the J end lost 9 bases, and 19 bases lay between the germline ends. Germline CDR1 SGHTA, CDR2 FQGNSA. CDR3 protein: CASSSEPGQRTQYF. The CDR3 DNA follows: TGTGCCAGCAGCTCCGAGCCGGGACAAAGGACGCAGTACTTC.

The chain is built from TRBV7-6 and TRBJ2-2; 8 nucleotides match TRBD2. The germline CDR1 and CDR2 sequences are SGHVS and FNYEAQ. The V segment lost 5 bases and the J segment 5 bases; nucleotides outside the gene matches: 10. The CDR3 length is 16 residues. The CDR3 reads CASSPEPGLETGELFF. DNA for the CDR3: TGTGCCAGCAGCCCGGAACCGGGACTAGAAACCGGGGAGCTGTTTTTT.

V usage is TRBV4-3 and J usage is TRBJ1-2; TRBD1 is a possible D gene (6 bases). The CDR3 covers 15 residues. V was clipped by 4 bases and J by 3 bases, with 15 bases between them. Looked up from germline, CDR1 is LGHNA and CDR2 is YSLEER. The CDR3: CASSPYREPYYGYTF. CDR3 sequence (DNA): TGCGCCAGCAGCCCATACAGGGAACCCTACTATGGCTACACCTTC.

The chain carries TRBV16 and TRBJ1-2; D remains ambiguous. CDR1 KGHSY and CDR2 FQNENV come from the germline V gene. The CDR3 length is 13 residues. V lost 1 base and J lost 4, with 7 bases in between. The CDR3 reads CASSQFTGYGYTF. CDR3 DNA: TGTGCCAGCAGCCAATTTACGGGCTATGGCTACACCTTC.

The chain joins TRBV29-1 to TRBJ1-6, with D possibly matching TRBD1 (5 bases). The CDR3 consists of 14 residues. Per germline, CDR1 SQVTM and CDR2 ANQGSEA. Trimming took 7 bases from V and 5 from J, leaving 15 bases between them. This chain's CDR3 is CSADGGADNSPLHF. CDR3 nucleotides: TGCAGCGCCGATGGCGGGGCGGATAATTCACCCCTCCACTTT.

The rearrangement links TRBV11-2 to TRBJ1-2; D unresolved. The ends were cut back, 0 bases at V and 8 bases at J, with 10 bases in the middle. CDR1 and CDR2 (germline): SGHAT, FQNNGV. The CDR3 sequence is 13 residues long. The CDR3 DNA reads as TGTGCCAGCAGCTTAGATTGGGGAGAAGGCTACACCTTC. Translated, it gives CASSLDWGEGYTF.

V is TRBV7-9 and J is TRBJ2-1, with 7 bases matching TRBD2. This CDR3 region has 15 residues. V was pared by 0 bases and J by 6 bases, with 5 bases of the junction left unmatched. Germline assignment: CDR1 SEHNR and CDR2 FQNEAQ (reference sequence). In DNA form, the CDR3 reads TGTGCCAGCAGCTTAGCGGGAGGGCCGGCCAATGAGCAGTTCTTC. It codes for CASSLAGGPANEQFF.

This clone is a singleton in its sample. This sequence joins TRBV7-3 and TRBJ2-7, with 9 bases matching TRBD1. Trimming removed 5 bases from V and 5 bases from J; junction bases left unmatched: 7. Per the germline V gene, CDR1 is SGHTA and CDR2 is FQGTGA. The CDR3 extends over 14 amino acids. CDR3 sequence (DNA): TGTGCCAGCAGCCTAGGAGGACAGGGGAACGAGCAGTACTTC. Translation: CASSLGGQGNEQYF.

The chain joins TRBV6-1 to TRBJ1-1; tentatively, D is TRBD1 (5 bases). CDR1 is MNHNS and CDR2 is SASEGT in the germline V gene. V was shortened by 9 bases and J by 0 bases, with 14 bases between the two germline ends. This CDR3 has 14 residues. The CDR3 loop reads CASCAGLMNTEAFF. The CDR3 DNA reads TGTGCCAGTTGCGCAGGGCTGATGAACACTGAAGCTTTCTTT.

V usage is TRBV4-1 and J usage is TRBJ2-3; 8 bases match TRBD1. The CDR3 consists of 17 residues. Unmatched junction bases numbered 6, after V lost 0 bases and J lost 1 base. From germline, CDR1 is MGHRA and CDR2 YSYEKL. The CDR3 DNA reads as TGCGCCAGCAGCCAAGAATGGGCAGGGGGCGGCACAGATACGCAGTATTTT. This sequence encodes CASSQEWAGGGTDTQYF.

This chain links TRBV27 with TRBJ2-5; 9 positions match TRBD1. Unmatched junction bases numbered 6, after V lost 3 bases and J lost 4 bases. The length of the CDR3 is 15 residues. CDR1 is MNHEY, CDR2 SMNVEV, per germline (reference sequence). The CDR3 region has the DNA TGTGCCAGCAGTTTTGGGACAGGGTCCGGAGAGACCCAGTACTTC. The encoded protein is CASSFGTGSGETQYF.

The chain joins TRBV7-2 to TRBJ2-1, with 7 bases lining up with TRBD1. This CDR3 comprises 14 residues. Per germline, CDR1 SGHTA and CDR2 FQGNSA. After removal of 3 bases from V and 5 bases from J, the junction contained 4 bases not matched to a gene. The CDR3 sequence: CASSFSGGNNEQFF. The CDR3 region has the DNA TGTGCCAGCAGCTTTTCAGGGGGAAACAATGAGCAGTTCTTC.

The rearrangement links TRBV27 to TRBJ1-5; 7 bases agree with TRBD1. This CDR3 spans 14 amino acids. Germline V gene lookup returns CDR1 MNHEY and CDR2 SMNVEV (reference sequence). The junction had 6 bases not matched to a gene; V was cut back by 5 bases and J by 5 bases. The CDR3 DNA follows: TGTGCCAGCAGTATTAGACAGGGTCATCAGCCCCAGCATTTT. Amino acid sequence: CASSIRQGHQPQHF.

In this sample, this clone turned up a few times. The V and J genes are TRBV7-9 and TRBJ1-6; 8 positions agree with TRBD1. Germline assignment: CDR1 SEHNR and CDR2 FQNEAQ (reference sequence). This CDR3 spans 17 amino acids. Germline trimming cut 4 bases from V and 8 bases from J; bases unmatched to any gene: 13. The CDR3 sequence: CASSSNPTGVFDSPLHF. The CDR3 DNA sequence: TGTGCCAGCAGCTCTAACCCGACAGGGGTTTTCGATTCACCCCTCCACTTT.

J is TRBJ1-4 and V is TRBV6-1; D not resolved. Germline values: CDR1 MNHNS, CDR2 SASEGT. Trimming left V 5 bases short and J 8 bases short, with 15 bases between. The CDR3 contains 14 residues. The CDR3 nucleotides read TGTGCCAGCAGTCCTTCCCAGGCGGGGGAAAAACTGTTTTTT. Encoded protein: CASSPSQAGEKLFF.

This chain connects TRBV21-1 to TRBJ2-7; TRBD2 is the table's D call and was not checked against the DNA. TRBV21-1 is described as a pseudogene. The CDR3 contains 10 residues. The DNA of the CDR3 is TGTGCCTTTCGGGGGATCGAGCAGTACTTC. Its protein product is CAFRGIEQYF.

The V gene is TRBV25-1, the J gene TRBJ2-3; 8 bases are shared with TRBD1. V dropped 6 bases and J dropped 2; count of bases not matched to a gene: 7. The CDR3 contains 15 residues. Germline loops: CDR1 MGHDK, CDR2 SYGVNS. CDR3 nucleotides: TGTGCCAGCAGCGATCGGACAGGGAACACAGATACGCAGTATTTT. Amino acids: CASSDRTGNTDTQYF.

The J gene is TRBJ2-3, the V gene TRBV19; TRBD2 aligns across 7 bases. Germline values: CDR1 LNHDA, CDR2 SQIVND (reference sequence). This CDR3 contains 14 residues. After removal of 6 bases from V and 9 bases from J, the junction contained 12 bases not matched to a gene. The CDR3 loop reads CASSHPTSSGTQYF. The CDR3 coding sequence is TGTGCCAGTAGCCACCCGACTAGCTCGGGCACGCAGTATTTT.

This clone was seen only once. The CDR3 sequence is CASRTGNEQYF. As DNA, the CDR3 is TGTGCCAGCAGGACAGGGAACGAGCAGTACTTC. V usage is TRBV5-5 and J usage is TRBJ2-7, with TRBD1 matching over 7 bases. Germline CDR1 SGHKS, CDR2 YYEKEE (reference sequence). The length of the CDR3 is 11 residues. J gave up 5 bases and V 5 bases, and 1 base lay outside the gene matches. Full variable domain (outside the CDR3, taken from reference TRBV5-5 and TRBJ2-7): DAGVTQSPTHLIKTRGQQVTLRCSPISGHKSVSWYQQVLGQGPQFIFQYYEKEERGRGNFPDRFSARQFPNYSSELNVNALLLGDSALYLCASRTGNEQYFGPGTRLTVT.

The chain uses TRBV2 and TRBJ2-3; D is unresolved. From germline, CDR1 is SNHLY and CDR2 FYNNEI. The CDR3 is made up of 12 amino acids. The V and J ends lost 4 bases and 4 bases respectively, with 6 bases between them. CDR3 residues: CASSGSADTQYF. DNA for the CDR3: TGTGCCAGCAGTGGGAGTGCAGATACGCAGTATTTT.

This chain connects TRBV21-1 to TRBJ2-7; the D call TRBD2 from the table was never checked on the DNA. TRBV21-1 is given as a pseudogene. CDR3 length: 18 amino acids. CDR3 protein: CASSNPTLAGGRSYEQYF. The CDR3 nucleotides read TGTGCCAGCAGCAACCCTACCCTAGCGGGGGGCCGATCCTACGAGCAGTACTTC.